This is a list of T cell receptor beta chains from one sample in a study of early T cells in non-severe SARS-CoV-2 infection. Each CDR3 protein is one row after TCRdb ran MiXCR on the 5' RACE reads. The sample includes 50,000 or so distinct CDR3 sequences, about 13% seen only once; the top ten take around 9.6%. Sequencing used whole blood. Source of these receptors: an adult who was a healthcare worker with PCR-confirmed SARS-CoV-2 infection or an uninfected control (not recorded which). CDR3s include the opening cysteine and the closing phenylalanine or tryptophan. D genes are given only for firm matches. The size of a clone is reported for some rows only, either as once, few or many, or as a class for expanded clones.

TRBJ2-1	.	TRBV19	many	CASSMNGYNEQFF	TGTGCCAGTAGTATGAACGGGTACAATGAGCAGTTCTTC
TRBJ1-2	TRBD1	TRBV12-3/TRBV12-4	many	CASSFSMGQGYGYTF	TGTGCCAGCAGCTTCTCTATGGGACAGGGCTATGGCTACACCTTC
TRBJ2-7	.	TRBV18	many	CASSPRTTDEQYF	TGTGCCAGCTCACCACGAACCACCGACGAGCAGTACTTC
TRBJ1-1	.	TRBV9	many	CASSFGQPGTEAFF	TGTGCCAGCAGCTTCGGACAGCCCGGCACTGAAGCTTTCTTT
TRBJ2-3	.	TRBV19	many	CASQRSDTQYF	TGTGCCAGTCAAAGGTCAGATACGCAGTATTTT
TRBJ2-1	.	TRBV7-8	.	CASSLPTGIEQFF	TGTGCCAGCAGCTTACCAACCGGAATTGAGCAGTTCTTC
TRBJ1-1	.	TRBV30	.	CARQREGAEAFF	TGTGCCCGCCAAAGGGAGGGCGCTGAAGCTTTCTTT
TRBJ2-3	.	TRBV24-1	few	CATSDRVTASTQYF	TGTGCCACCAGTGACCGGGTCACAGCTTCTACGCAGTATTTT
TRBJ1-5	.	TRBV21-1	many	CASSKSIGDNQPQHF	TGTGCCAGCAGCAAATCGATCGGTGATAATCAGCCCCAGCATTTT
TRBJ2-7	TRBD2	TRBV5-1	.	CASSLLAGGYEQYF	TGCGCCAGCAGCTTATTAGCGGGAGGATACGAGCAGTACTTC
TRBJ1-1	.	TRBV30	few	CAWGPEMNTEAFF	TGTGCCTGGGGACCAGAGATGAACACTGAAGCTTTCTTT
TRBJ2-1	.	TRBV5-1	many	CASRNWQGITNEQFF	TGCGCCAGCAGAAATTGGCAGGGAATAACGAATGAGCAGTTCTTC
TRBJ2-7	TRBD2	TRBV7-2	many	CASSQYSGTSGGEQYF	TGTGCCAGCAGCCAATACTCCGGCACTAGCGGGGGGGAGCAGTACTTC
TRBJ2-5	.	TRBV25-1	many	CASSESEGETQYF	TGTGCCAGCAGTGAATCGGAGGGAGAGACCCAGTACTTC
TRBJ1-4	.	TRBV5-1	many	CASSLPTGTNEKLFF	TGCGCCAGCAGCCTTCCGACGGGAACTAATGAAAAACTGTTTTTT